The 17 T cell receptor beta chains reported below all come from one sample, sequenced in a study of blood T cells in healthy people across ages (dated by TCRdb to between 2015 and 2017). Receptors were amplified or captured by 5' RACE. Data came from an Illumina HiSeq 2500. A second PCR of about 7 to 12 cycles was run with a J-beta primer mix and a sample-barcoded 5' primer. Starting from the raw public reads, TCRdb applied fastp trimming at Q25, assembled clones with MiXCR and retained in-frame beta chains. Merged by CDR3 protein, the rows form single entries marked with the most common genes and DNA. The sample profile shows under 850,000 distinct CDR3 sequences; 30% to 45% of them were found once. Clones ranked in the top ten supply roughly 13% of the sample. Sequencing used blood. The receptors shown here come from a man aged 18 to 29 in good health.

There are a few counts of this clonotype. V is TRBV12-3 or TRBV12-4 and J is TRBJ1-6; D unclear. Trimming removed 6 bases at V and 7 bases at J, with 13 bases between. The CDR3 spans 14 residues. CDR3 loop: CASSSALGNSPLHF. DNA for the CDR3: TGTGCCAGCAGCTCAGCGCTGGGGAATTCACCCCTCCACTTT.

The rearrangement links TRBV12-3 or TRBV12-4 to TRBJ2-2; D unclear. The CDR3 runs 12 residues. Trimming took 1 base from V and 8 from J, leaving 5 bases between them. This chain's CDR3 is CASSLVRGELFF. In DNA, the CDR3 is TGTGCCAGCAGTTTAGTTAGAGGGGAGCTGTTTTTT.

This sequence joins TRBV5-1 and TRBJ1-1; D is undetermined. Germline V gives CDR1 SGHRS, CDR2 YFSETQ. This CDR3 spans 15 amino acids. Trimming removed 2 bases at V and 5 bases at J, with 16 bases between. Here the CDR3 reads CASSFFADHGTEAFF. The CDR3 DNA reads as TGCGCCAGCAGCTTCTTCGCGGACCACGGAACTGAAGCTTTCTTT.

In its sample, this clonotype was seen a few times. This chain joins TRBV12-3 or TRBV12-4 and TRBJ2-7; 9 nucleotides match TRBD1. The CDR3 spans 13 residues. Unmatched junction bases numbered 5, after V lost 7 bases and J lost 4 bases. CDR3 sequence (DNA): TGTGCCAGCACCCTGGGACAGGGATACGAGCAGTACTTC. It translates to CASTLGQGYEQYF.

This clonotype was counted only a few times. This chain connects TRBV2 to TRBJ1-1; D is undetermined. CDR1 SNHLY and CDR2 FYNNEI come from the germline V gene. V was cut by 5 bases and J by 1 base, with 8 bases left in between. CDR3 size: 13 residues. Here the CDR3 DNA reads TGTGCCAGCAGTAAGAGCAGGAACACTGAAGCTTTCTTT. The encoded protein is CASSKSRNTEAFF.

This clonotype was detected a few times. The chain recombines TRBV12-3 or TRBV12-4 with TRBJ1-2, with D maybe TRBD1 (5 bases). CDR3 length: 17 residues. V was pared by 7 bases and J by 0 bases, with 21 bases between. The CDR3 DNA reads as TGTGCCAGCACCGCGAGACGGGGCTTTGGGCCTAACTATGGCTACACCTTC. Its translation: CASTARRGFGPNYGYTF.

The rearrangement uses TRBV7-9 and TRBJ2-5; D not resolved. This CDR3 region has 15 residues. Germline V gives CDR1 SEHNR, CDR2 FQNEAQ (reference sequence). The ends were cut back, 2 bases at V and 2 bases at J, with 12 bases in the middle. DNA for the CDR3: TGTGCCAGCAGCTTATCGGCGGTACCACAAGAGACCCAGTACTTC. As protein: CASSLSAVPQETQYF.

This chain uses TRBV7-3 with TRBJ2-2; TRBD1 agrees at 7 bases. This CDR3 has 14 amino acids. CDR1 is SGHTA and CDR2 is FQGTGA in the germline V gene. V shed 4 bases and J 7 bases; nucleotides not matched to a gene: 6. For the CDR3, the DNA is TGTGCCAGCAGCTCCCGACAGGGAATCGGGGAGCTGTTTTTT. Protein: CASSSRQGIGELFF.

There are a few counts of this clonotype. The V gene is TRBV12-3 or TRBV12-4, the J gene TRBJ2-3; weak D call: TRBD2 (5 bases). Trimming cost V 0 bases and J 4 bases, with 11 bases left between them. The CDR3 totals 15 residues. CDR3 in amino acids: CASSLAEVDPDTQYF. CDR3 DNA sequence: TGTGCCAGCAGTTTAGCGGAGGTGGACCCAGATACGCAGTATTTT.

The CDR3 loop is CSARGTSGGTYTGELFF. The CDR3 coding sequence is TGCAGTGCTAGAGGGACTAGCGGGGGGACCTACACCGGGGAGCTGTTTTTT. The chain carries TRBV20-1 and TRBJ2-2, with TRBD2 identical over 14 bases. The CDR3 contains 17 residues. The V gene's germline CDR1 is DFQATT and CDR2 SNEGSKA (reference sequence). The junction had 4 bases not matched to a gene; V was cut back by 1 base and J by 3 bases.

In its sample, this clonotype was seen many times. CDR3 coding DNA: TGTGCCAGCTCACACGGGACCGGGAATCAGCCCCAGCATTTT. Encoded protein: CASSHGTGNQPQHF. The rearrangement uses TRBV18 and TRBJ1-5; tentative D call: TRBD1 (5 bases). CDR1 is KGHSH and CDR2 is LQKENI in the germline V gene. The CDR3 spans 14 residues. V dropped 4 bases and J dropped 4 bases, with 11 bases sitting between them.

Many counts were recorded for this clonotype. V usage is TRBV12-3 or TRBV12-4 and J usage is TRBJ2-7; D unresolved. CDR3 length: 14 residues. V was cut by 4 bases and J by 4 bases, with 14 bases left in between. The CDR3 DNA reads as TGTGCCAGCAGTTCTTTCGCCCGGCTATACGAGCAGTACTTC. As protein: CASSSFARLYEQYF.

This rearrangement joins TRBV12-3 or TRBV12-4 to TRBJ2-1; TRBD2 matches at 13 bases. J was trimmed by 6 bases and V by 7 bases; bases with no gene match: 6. The CDR3 is 15 amino acids. In DNA form, the CDR3 reads TGTGCCAGCAACCCAGGACTAGCGGGGGTCAATGAGCAGTTCTTC. The encoded protein is CASNPGLAGVNEQFF.

This sequence joins TRBV27 and TRBJ2-3; 9 bases match TRBD1. The germline V gene has CDR1 MNHEY and CDR2 SMNVEV (reference sequence). J was trimmed by 4 bases and V by 3 bases; bases with no gene match: 5. The CDR3 contains 15 residues. The chain's CDR3 is CASSFRDRVSDTQYF. CDR3 DNA: TGTGCCAGCAGTTTCCGGGACAGGGTTTCAGATACGCAGTATTTT.

The genes are TRBV27 and TRBJ2-1; D is ambiguous. Trimming removed 4 bases at V and 0 bases at J, with 10 bases between. The germline V gene encodes CDR1 MNHEY and CDR2 SMNVEV (reference sequence). The CDR3 loop spans 15 amino acids. The CDR3 DNA follows: TGTGCCAGCAGTTCTGGCCAGAGCTCCTACAATGAGCAGTTCTTC. This translates into CASSSGQSSYNEQFF.

V gene TRBV28 combines with J gene TRBJ1-1; D ambiguous. V was trimmed by 6 bases and J by 10 bases, leaving 15 bases between them. Germline CDR1 reads MDHEN; CDR2 reads SYDVKM. CDR3 length equals 12 residues. CDR3 bases: TGTGCCAGCAGCCTGCCCCGATCTGGAGCTTTCTTT. Amino acid sequence: CASSLPRSGAFF.

This clonotype has a count of ten or more. The chain employs TRBV3-1 and TRBJ2-7, with 8 bases that match TRBD2. The CDR3 loop spans 15 amino acids. Germline CDR1 and CDR2: LGHDT and YNNKEL (reference sequence). The ends lost 1 base at V and 0 bases at J; junction bases unmatched: 2. CDR3 in DNA: TGTGCCAGCAGCCAAGTAGCGGGGAGCTCCTACGAGCAGTACTTC. As protein: CASSQVAGSSYEQYF.